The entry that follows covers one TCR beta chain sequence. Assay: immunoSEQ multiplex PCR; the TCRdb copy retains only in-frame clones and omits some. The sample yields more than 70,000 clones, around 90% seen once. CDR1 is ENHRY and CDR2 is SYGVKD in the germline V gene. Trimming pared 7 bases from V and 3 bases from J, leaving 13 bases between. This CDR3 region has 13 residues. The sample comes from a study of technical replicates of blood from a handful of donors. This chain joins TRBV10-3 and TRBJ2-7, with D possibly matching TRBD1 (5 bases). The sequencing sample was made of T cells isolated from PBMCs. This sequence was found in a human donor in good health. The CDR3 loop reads CAITPKGNYEQYF. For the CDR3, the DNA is TGTGCCATCACCCCCAAGGGGAACTACGAGCAGTACTTC.